The 18 T cell receptor beta chains given below trace back to one sample, sequenced in a study of regulatory T cells in long-lasting Graves disease. Noted time point: newly diagnosed GD, antithyroid drugs for less than 3 months. From PBMCs, RNA was extracted and then used to make the TCR library. Relying on iRepertoire HTBI primers and Arm-PCR of CDR3 regions, the team built TCR beta libraries. TCRdb reanalysed the multiplex PCR reads using MiXCR and keeps one entry per CDR3 protein. The data contain roughly 380,000 distinct CDR3 sequences, 15% of them singletons. Sequencing used peripheral blood mononuclear cells (PBMCs), obtained at new diagnosis, from a patient treated with antithyroid drugs. The receptors stem from a female donor with Graves disease.

This clonotype was detected many times. CDR3 bases: TGCGCCAGCAGCTTGGTACATCCAGATACGCAGTATTTT. Residues: CASSLVHPDTQYF. The rearrangement links TRBV5-1 to TRBJ2-3; D unresolved. V lost 0 bases, J lost 4 bases, and 6 bases lay in between. CDR1 SGHRS and CDR2 YFSETQ come from the germline V gene. This CDR3 has 13 residues.

This clonotype was seen at least ten times. The V call is TRBV3-1, the J call TRBJ1-1; no firm D call. The V end lost 0 bases, the J end lost 5 bases, and 13 bases lay between the germline ends. This CDR3 spans 15 amino acids. Germline V gene sequence: CDR1 LGHDT, CDR2 YNNKEL (reference sequence). DNA for the CDR3: TGTGCCAGCAGCCAAGATTGGGTGGGCCAGACTGAAGCTTTCTTT. Protein: CASSQDWVGQTEAFF.

This clonotype was seen at least ten times. The chain uses TRBV10-3 and TRBJ2-5; 7 bases fit TRBD1. Looked up from germline, CDR1 is ENHRY and CDR2 is SYGVKD. With 1 base clipped from V and 3 bases from J, the junction kept 5 bases outside the gene matches. The CDR3 length is 15 residues. CDR3 sequence: CAISELGDSKETQYF. For the CDR3, the DNA is TGTGCCATCAGTGAGTTGGGGGACAGCAAAGAGACCCAGTACTTC.

This clonotype was observed a single time. V usage is TRBV9 and J usage is TRBJ1-1; D is unclear. V shed 3 bases and J shed 4 bases, with 7 bases lying between them. CDR1 SGDLS and CDR2 YYNGEE come from the germline V gene. The CDR3 extends over 12 amino acids. CDR3 sequence: CASSDGITEAFF. As DNA, the CDR3 is TGTGCCAGCAGCGACGGTATCACTGAAGCTTTCTTT.

This clonotype was observed many times. This chain joins TRBV20-1 and TRBJ2-5, with 9 nucleotides matching TRBD1. V dropped 2 bases and J dropped 1; count of bases not matched to a gene: 8. This CDR3 has 16 residues. CDR1 is DFQATT, CDR2 SNEGSKA, per germline (reference sequence). The CDR3 sequence is CSARTLQGARQETQYF. The CDR3 nucleotides are TGCAGTGCTAGAACTCTACAGGGGGCACGCCAAGAGACCCAGTACTTC.

The chain has TRBV28 and TRBJ1-2; D remains unclear. The germline gives CDR1 MDHEN, CDR2 SYDVKM. The CDR3 is 13 residues long. V shed 1 base and J shed 1 base, with 4 bases lying between them. The CDR3 loop reads CASSLSVNYGYTF. The CDR3 nucleotides are TGTGCCAGCAGTTTATCAGTTAACTATGGCTACACCTTC.

This clonotype was recorded many times. The rearrangement links TRBV11-2 to TRBJ2-1, with TRBD1 matching 8 bases. Trimming at V came to 4 bases and at J to 0 bases, leaving 5 bases not matched to a gene. Germline values: CDR1 SGHAT, CDR2 FQNNGV. This CDR3 has 16 residues. As DNA, the CDR3 is TGTGCCAGCAGCTCAACAGGGGGAGTCTCCTACAATGAGCAGTTCTTC. Its translation: CASSSTGGVSYNEQFF.

This clonotype was seen many times. This chain uses TRBV24-1 with TRBJ1-2; D gene uncertain. V was trimmed by 2 bases and J by 7 bases, leaving 10 bases between them. The CDR3 has 13 amino acids. Germline CDR1 and CDR2: KGHDR and SFDVKD. The CDR3 DNA reads TGTGCCACCAGTGATTCGGCAGGAAGTGGCTACACCTTC. This translates into CATSDSAGSGYTF.

This clonotype was observed at least ten times. This sequence joins TRBV19 and TRBJ2-1; 11 positions agree with TRBD2. The CDR3 spans 15 residues. V shed 7 bases, J shed 6 bases, and the junction held 8 bases outside the gene matches. CDR1 LNHDA and CDR2 SQIVND come from the germline V gene (reference sequence). CDR3 protein: CASTASGGLANEQFF. Written as DNA, the CDR3 is TGTGCCAGTACGGCTAGCGGGGGGCTCGCCAATGAGCAGTTCTTC.

This clonotype has ten or more counts. This sequence joins TRBV4-1 and TRBJ1-2; D uncertain. Germline loops: CDR1 MGHRA, CDR2 YSYEKL. This CDR3 has 13 residues. Trimming took 4 bases from V and 7 from J, leaving 13 bases between them. CDR3 region: CASSLPTRGGYTF. The CDR3 DNA reads as TGCGCCAGCAGCCTACCTACCCGGGGTGGCTACACCTTC.

The rearrangement uses TRBV28 and TRBJ2-7; D might be TRBD2 (7 bases). V lost 6 bases to trimming and J lost 4 bases, with 16 bases between them. CDR1 is MDHEN and CDR2 is SYDVKM in the germline V gene. The CDR3 runs 14 residues. The CDR3 region has the DNA TGTGCCAGCAGCTTAGGGGGGGTTCTATACGAGCAGTACTTC. Translating gives CASSLGGVLYEQYF.

This chain links TRBV20-1 with TRBJ1-4, with D unresolved. Germline V CDR1 and CDR2: DFQATT, SNEGSKA (reference sequence). Trimming took 5 bases from V and 3 from J, leaving 10 bases between them. The CDR3 has 13 residues. The CDR3 sequence is CSAHRQSNEKLFF. Written as DNA, the CDR3 is TGCAGTGCTCACAGACAATCTAATGAAAAACTGTTTTTT.

This clonotype was picked up many times. The V gene is TRBV12-3 or TRBV12-4, the J gene TRBJ2-1; D is perhaps TRBD1 (5 bases). V was pared by 9 bases and J by 12 bases, with 18 bases between. The CDR3 has 12 residues. The DNA of the CDR3 is TGTGCCAGTACCTTGGACATGGGTACGCAGTTCTTC. Protein sequence: CASTLDMGTQFF.

At least ten counts were recorded for this clonotype. V usage is TRBV6-5 and J usage is TRBJ1-5; D is possibly TRBD1 (6 bases). The length of the CDR3 is 16 residues. Trimming took off 0 bases at V and 9 bases at J, with 18 bases between the two ends. Germline CDR1 reads MNHEY; CDR2 reads SVGAGI. The CDR3 bases are TGTGCCAGCAGTTACTCGACAGGCCAAAGTCGTAGGCCCCAGCATTTT. This translates into CASSYSTGQSRRPQHF.

This clonotype appeared many times. The rearrangement uses TRBV7-9 and TRBJ2-7; D is unclear. The CDR3 spans 11 residues. V lost 4 bases, J lost 1 base, and 2 bases lay in between. The germline V gene has CDR1 SEHNR and CDR2 FQNEAQ (reference sequence). The CDR3 sequence is CASSWSYEQYF. CDR3 bases: TGTGCCAGCAGCTGGTCCTACGAGCAGTACTTC.

Many counts were recorded for this clonotype. The V and J genes are TRBV20-1 and TRBJ2-1, with D perhaps matching TRBD1 (5 bases). The CDR3 is 14 amino acids. With 5 bases removed from V and 0 bases from J, the gap between germline ends came to 11 bases. The germline gives CDR1 DFQATT, CDR2 SNEGSKA (reference sequence). CDR3 sequence: CSAQDTASYNEQFF. The CDR3 DNA reads as TGCAGTGCTCAGGACACGGCCTCCTACAATGAGCAGTTCTTC.

This clonotype was observed many times. The chain joins TRBV11-2 to TRBJ2-7; the match to TRBD2 covers 12 bases. The CDR3 is 14 amino acids. Germline V gives CDR1 SGHAT, CDR2 FQNNGV. V dropped 4 bases and J dropped 2; count of bases not matched to a gene: 0. The CDR3 loop is CASSWTSGTYEQYF. The CDR3 DNA sequence: TGTGCCAGCAGCTGGACTAGCGGGACCTACGAGCAGTACTTC.

There are many counts of this clonotype. The chain has TRBV7-2 and TRBJ1-2; the D is unclear. Deletions cut 5 bases from V and 8 bases from J, with 12 bases between. The CDR3 is made up of 12 amino acids. The germline CDR1 and CDR2 sequences are SGHTA and FQGNSA. DNA of the CDR3: TGTGCCAGCAGCGGACGGGAGGAGGGCTACACCTTC. Its translation is CASSGREEGYTF.